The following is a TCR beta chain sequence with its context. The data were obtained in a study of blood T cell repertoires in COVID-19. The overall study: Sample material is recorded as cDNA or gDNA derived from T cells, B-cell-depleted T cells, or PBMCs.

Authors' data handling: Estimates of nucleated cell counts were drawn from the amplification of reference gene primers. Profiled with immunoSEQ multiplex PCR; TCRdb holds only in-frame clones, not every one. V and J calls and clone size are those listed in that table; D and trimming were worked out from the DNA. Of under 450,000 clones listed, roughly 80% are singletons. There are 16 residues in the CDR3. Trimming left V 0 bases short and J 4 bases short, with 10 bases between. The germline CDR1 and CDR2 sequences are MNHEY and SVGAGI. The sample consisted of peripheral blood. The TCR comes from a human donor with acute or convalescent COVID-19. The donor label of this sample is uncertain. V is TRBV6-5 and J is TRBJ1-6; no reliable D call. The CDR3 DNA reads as TGTGCCAGCAGTTACTCGAGTCAACGGTATAATTCACCCCTCCACTTT. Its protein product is CASSYSSQRYNSPLHF.